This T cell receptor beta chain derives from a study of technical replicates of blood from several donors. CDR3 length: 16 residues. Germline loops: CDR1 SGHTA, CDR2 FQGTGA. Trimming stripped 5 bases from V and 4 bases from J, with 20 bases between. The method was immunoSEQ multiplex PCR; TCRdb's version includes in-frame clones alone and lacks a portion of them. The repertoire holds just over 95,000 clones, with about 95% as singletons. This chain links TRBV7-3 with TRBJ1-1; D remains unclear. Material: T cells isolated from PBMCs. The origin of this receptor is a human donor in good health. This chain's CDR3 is CASSVAGGWGGTEAFF. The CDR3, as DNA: TGTGCCAGCAGCGTCGCCGGAGGGTGGGGTGGCACTGAAGCTTTCTTT.